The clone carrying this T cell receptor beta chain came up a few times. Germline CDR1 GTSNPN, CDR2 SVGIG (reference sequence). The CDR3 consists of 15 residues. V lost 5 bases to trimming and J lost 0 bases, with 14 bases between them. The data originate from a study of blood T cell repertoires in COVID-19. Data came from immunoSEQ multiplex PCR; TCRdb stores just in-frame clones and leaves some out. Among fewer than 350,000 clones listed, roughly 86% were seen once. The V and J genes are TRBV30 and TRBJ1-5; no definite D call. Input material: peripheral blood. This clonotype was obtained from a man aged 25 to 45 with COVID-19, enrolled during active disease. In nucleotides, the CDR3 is TGTGCCTGGGCACCTTGGGAGAATAGCAATCAGCCCCAGCATTTT. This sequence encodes CAWAPWENSNQPQHF.